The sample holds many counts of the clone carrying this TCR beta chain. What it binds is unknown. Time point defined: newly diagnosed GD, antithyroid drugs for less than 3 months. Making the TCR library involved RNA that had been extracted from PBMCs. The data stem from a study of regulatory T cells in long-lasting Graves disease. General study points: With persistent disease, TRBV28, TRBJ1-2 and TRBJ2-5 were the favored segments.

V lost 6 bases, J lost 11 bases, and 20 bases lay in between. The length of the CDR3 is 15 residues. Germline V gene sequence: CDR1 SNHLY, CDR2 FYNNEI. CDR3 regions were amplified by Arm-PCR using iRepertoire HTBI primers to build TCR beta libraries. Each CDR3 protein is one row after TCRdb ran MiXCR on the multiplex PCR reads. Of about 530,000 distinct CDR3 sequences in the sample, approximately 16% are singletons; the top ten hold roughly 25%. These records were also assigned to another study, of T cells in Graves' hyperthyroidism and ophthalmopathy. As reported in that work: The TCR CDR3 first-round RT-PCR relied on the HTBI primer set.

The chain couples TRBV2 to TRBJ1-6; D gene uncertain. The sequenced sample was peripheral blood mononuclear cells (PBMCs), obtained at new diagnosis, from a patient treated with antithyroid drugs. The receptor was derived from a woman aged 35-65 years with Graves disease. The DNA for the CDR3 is TGTGCCAGCAGCCAAGAGGCGGGCCGGGGTCCACCCCTCCACTTT. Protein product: CASSQEAGRGPPLHF.